This T cell receptor (beta chain) emerged from a study of CXCR3-negative and CXCR3-positive naive CD8 T cells (dated by TCRdb to about 2019). Broadly, across the study: Roughly 140 million TRB reads were obtained in total, roughly 1.5 +/- 0.3 million reads per library. The diversity and physicochemical repertoire analyses included roughly ten donors pooled from two independent experiments. Naive subsets from a handful of donors and memory cells from 3 donors were included in the TRBV-TRBJ cluster analysis. Broader findings and caveats from the paper: Because surface CD5, which is linked to self-reactivity in mice, was comparable between the naive subsets, TCR interaction strength was also inferred from TRB CDR3 physicochemical properties. Repertoire diversity was comparably high in both naive subsets but much lower in memory CD8+ T cells. Within the same donor, TRBV-TRBJ usage looked similar between naive CXCR3-negative and CXCR3-positive cells, but memory cells had distinct patterns. Because CXCR3 expression was partially decreased after cryopreservation, freshly isolated PBMCs were used for most assays.

Sequencer: NextSeq 550. The Human TCR Profiling Kit (MiLaboratory) was used to prepare UMI-labeled 5' RACE TRB cDNA libraries. The full amount of extracted RNA was used for cDNA synthesis, and the full amount of resulting cDNA was used for PCR amplification. Libraries were prepared in parallel with an identical number of PCR cycles. The study's own analysis went as follows. With a requirement of at least two reads per UMI, MIGEC and MiXCR extracted about 50,000 +/- 10,000 unique UMI-labeled TRB cDNA molecules per library. On average, each library contained about 40,000 +/- 10,000 functional in-frame TRB CDR3 nucleotide clonotypes without stop codons. After each sample was downsampled to 5000 UMI-labeled TRB molecules, VDJtools was used to calculate diversity metrics such as normalized Shannon-Wiener and Chao1. VDJtools was used to calculate clonotype-size-weighted physicochemical properties of the central five CDR3 residues, namely interaction energy, strength, volume and Kidera factor 4. TCRdb reprocessed the raw reads; every CDR3 protein sequence is a single record, and DNA is not supplied. The authors' filters were not applied to this entry. This sample's table lists 37,000 or so distinct CDR3 sequences. Approximately 8% of the sample goes to the ten largest clones.

For each CD8+ T cell subset, flow sorting was done in triplicate, and a few hundred thousand cells per subset went directly into RLT lysis buffer. Peripheral blood mononuclear cells were isolated from buffy coats using standard density gradient centrifugation. Total RNA was extracted from sorted cells using an RNeasy Mini Kit. Concerning this clonotype itself: This clone's antigen is unknown.

Sequences MNHEY (CDR1) and SMNVEV (CDR2) are obtained from the germline V gene (reference sequence). The CDR3 numbers 13 residues from cysteine through phenylalanine. No DNA is given. This receptor was taken from a human donor in good health. Some clones in this sample may be carry-over from other donors' samples. The sequenced sample was memory CD8+ T cells from blood. The cell subset or site label on this specimen signifies: conventional CD8+ memory T cells (TMEM), sorted as controls. The chain couples TRBV27 to TRBJ2-2; the TCRdb D gene call, TRBD1, has no DNA to confirm it. The CDR3 in this case is CASNDRGTGELFF.